The 19 T cell receptor beta chains below come from one sample, sequenced in a study of blood T cell repertoires in COVID-19. The data were produced by immunoSEQ multiplex PCR, yet TCRdb's version contains in-frame clones alone and is incomplete. The table has more than 150,000 clones, more than 75% seen once. Material: peripheral blood. These TCRs come from a woman between 70 and 85 years old with COVID-19, enrolled during active disease.

This chain connects TRBV27 to TRBJ2-7; TRBD1 aligns across 7 bases. V trimming: 5 bases; J trimming: 2 bases; junction bases outside the gene matches: 6. The CDR3 length is 14 residues. Per germline, CDR1 MNHEY and CDR2 SMNVEV (reference sequence). CDR3 sequence reads: CASSPGQKTYEQYF. CDR3 DNA: TGTGCCAGCAGTCCGGGACAGAAGACCTACGAGCAGTACTTC.

The J gene is TRBJ2-1, the V gene TRBV15; TRBD1 agrees at 9 bases. The V gene's germline CDR1 is LNHNV and CDR2 YYDKDF (reference sequence). Germline trimming cut 7 bases from V and 2 bases from J; bases unmatched to any gene: 3. The CDR3 runs to 14 residues. CDR3 amino acids: CATTRQGAYNEQFF. Here the CDR3 DNA reads TGTGCCACCACGCGACAGGGGGCCTACAATGAGCAGTTCTTC.

J is TRBJ2-1 and V is TRBV28; perhaps TRBD1 as D (5 bases). CDR1 and CDR2 (germline): MDHEN, SYDVKM. The CDR3 consists of 13 residues. The V and J ends lost 7 bases and 5 bases respectively, with 12 bases between them. CDR3 DNA sequence: TGTGCCAGCACACCCGACAGTGACAATGAGCAGTTCTTC. It is translated as CASTPDSDNEQFF.

V is TRBV3-1 (or the pseudogene TRBV3-2) and J is TRBJ2-4, with 11 bases fitting TRBD2. The CDR3 is 15 residues long. V was clipped by 1 base and J by 9 bases; unmatched bases: 5. Germline values: CDR1 LGHDT, CDR2 YNNKEL (reference sequence). The CDR3 loop is CASSQVLAGGSIQYF. The CDR3 nucleotides read TGTGCCAGCAGCCAAGTCCTAGCGGGAGGAAGCATTCAGTACTTC.

The rearrangement links TRBV5-4 to TRBJ2-7, with D possibly being TRBD2 (5 bases). V was clipped by 0 bases and J by 2 bases, with 12 bases between them. CDR3 size: 15 residues. Germline CDR1 SGHNT, CDR2 YYREEE (reference sequence). Here the CDR3 DNA reads TGTGCCAGCAGCTTGGGGGCGGGTGCTACCTACGAGCAGTACTTC. It translates to CASSLGAGATYEQYF.

The rearrangement links TRBV7-8 to TRBJ1-2, with a tentative D call TRBD1 (6 bases). This CDR3 spans 13 amino acids. V lost 3 bases and J lost 2, with 7 bases in between. Per germline, CDR1 SGHVS and CDR2 FQNEAQ. This CDR3 reads CASSFGQNYGYTF. Written as DNA, the CDR3 is TGTGCCAGCAGCTTTGGACAGAACTATGGCTACACCTTC.

This sequence joins TRBV29-1 and TRBJ2-1; TRBD2 matches 10 bases. The CDR3 extends over 14 amino acids. J was trimmed by 6 bases and V by 3 bases; bases with no gene match: 5. Germline CDR1 reads SQVTM; CDR2 reads ANQGSEA. CDR3 sequence: CSVEPSGSFNEQFF. The CDR3 coding sequence is TGCAGCGTTGAGCCTAGCGGGAGCTTCAATGAGCAGTTCTTC.

This chain links TRBV6-4 with TRBJ2-2, with D perhaps matching TRBD1 (6 bases). The CDR3 covers 15 residues. V lost 7 bases, J lost 0 bases, and 12 bases lay in between. Germline V gene data show CDR1 as MRHNA and CDR2 as SNTAGT. CDR3 amino acids: CASKEDSANTGELFF. CDR3 DNA sequence: TGTGCCAGCAAGGAGGACAGCGCGAACACCGGGGAGCTGTTTTTT.

J is TRBJ2-4 and V is TRBV18; 10 nucleotides line up with TRBD1. CDR3 length: 14 residues. Germline CDR1 KGHSH, CDR2 LQKENI. With V trimmed by 4 bases and J by 16 bases, 13 bases remained unmatched. The CDR3 reads CASSLTDRGVFDYF. CDR3 DNA sequence: TGTGCCAGCTCACTGACGGACAGGGGGGTTTTTGATTACTTC.

The chain couples TRBV28 to TRBJ2-2, with TRBD1 identical over 7 bases. After removal of 7 bases from V and 1 base from J, the junction contained 3 bases not matched to a gene. This CDR3 is 14 amino acids long. Germline V lookup: CDR1 MDHEN, CDR2 SYDVKM. CDR3 residues: CASTRQGNTGELFF. CDR3 nucleotide sequence: TGTGCCAGCACGAGACAGGGGAACACCGGGGAGCTGTTTTTT.

CDR3 sequence reads: CSAPTGGPLNEQFF. DNA of the CDR3: TGCAGCGCACCGACGGGAGGTCCACTCAATGAGCAGTTCTTC. The chain is built from TRBV29-1 and TRBJ2-1, with TRBD2 identical over 7 bases. J gave up 6 bases and V 7 bases, and 12 bases lay outside the gene matches. This CDR3 has 14 residues. In germline, CDR1 is SQVTM, CDR2 ANQGSEA.

This clone occurred once. CDR3 coding DNA: TGTGCCACCAGCACTCTGGGAGTTGATGGCTACACCTTC. It translates to CATSTLGVDGYTF. The chain joins TRBV19 to TRBJ1-2; D is unclear. V gave up 10 bases and J gave up 6 bases, with 18 bases separating them. The CDR3 has 13 residues. CDR1 is LNHDA and CDR2 is SQIVND in the germline V gene (reference sequence).

A note on this clone: The junction departs from the called germline gene at one end, perhaps through a read error. The gene calls are TRBV7-7 and TRBJ2-1; possible D gene TRBD1, 5 bases. Germline loops: CDR1 SSHAT, CDR2 FNYEAQ (reference sequence). This CDR3 has 13 residues. CDR3 amino acids: CASSPEGQWEQFF. The CDR3 DNA sequence: TGTGCTAGCAGCCCGGAAGGACAATGGGAGCAGTTCTTC.

J is TRBJ1-2 and V is TRBV5-3; 12 bases agree with TRBD1. TRBV5-3 is an ORF for which the function is uncertain. The CDR3 totals 19 residues. V was pared by 0 bases and J by 1 base, with 10 bases of the junction left unmatched. Here the CDR3 reads CARSLAPGQGASFNYGYTF. DNA of the CDR3: TGTGCCAGAAGCTTGGCCCCGGGACAGGGGGCGTCTTTTAACTATGGCTACACCTTC.

This chain uses TRBV7-2 with TRBJ2-4, with D maybe TRBD1 (6 bases). This CDR3 is built from 14 residues. Germline V gene data show CDR1 as SGHTA and CDR2 as FQGNSA. V lost 2 bases to trimming and J lost 5 bases, with 10 bases between them. CDR3 sequence: CASSLMGAQNIQYF. CDR3 DNA sequence: TGTGCCAGCAGCTTAATGGGGGCTCAAAACATTCAGTACTTC.

This chain connects TRBV23-1 to TRBJ1-1; 7 nucleotides line up with TRBD1. TRBV23-1 is sorted into the ORF group, with uncertain function. Trimming removed 0 bases from V and 4 bases from J; junction bases left unmatched: 11. CDR3 size: 17 residues. The CDR3 nucleotides read TGCGCCAGCAGTCAATCCCATACGAGCAGGGGGATCACTGAAGCTTTCTTT. This gives the protein CASSQSHTSRGITEAFF.

The rearrangement joins TRBV5-8 to TRBJ1-5; maybe TRBD1 (5 bases). Germline values: CDR1 SGHTS, CDR2 YDEGEE. This CDR3 contains 14 residues. V lost 0 bases, J lost 3 bases, and 7 bases lay in between. CDR3 bases: TGTGCCAGCAGCTTGGAACAGGTCAATCAGCCCCAGCATTTT. Protein sequence: CASSLEQVNQPQHF.

This clone was observed once. The gene calls are TRBV7-9 and TRBJ1-5, with 9 nucleotides matching TRBD1. The CDR3 has 16 amino acids. Germline V gives CDR1 SEHNR, CDR2 FQNEAQ (reference sequence). Trimming at V came to 5 bases and at J to 7 bases, leaving 12 bases not matched to a gene. The CDR3 here is CASSTWDREKGQPQHF. CDR3 DNA sequence: TGTGCCAGCAGCACCTGGGACAGGGAGAAAGGACAGCCCCAGCATTTT.

The CDR3 reads CASSVGGGTPTDTQYF. The CDR3 DNA reads TGTGCCAGCAGCGTAGGGGGAGGGACACCCACAGATACGCAGTATTTT. This sequence joins TRBV7-8 and TRBJ2-3, with D perhaps matching TRBD2 (7 bases). V lost 5 bases and J lost 2, with 17 bases in between. CDR1 and CDR2 from the germline V gene are SGHVS and FQNEAQ. The CDR3 sequence is 16 residues long.